This is a list of T cell receptor beta chains from one sample in a study of OX40 agonist ivuxolimab in advanced cancers. The repertoire was sequenced with immunoSEQ multiplex PCR; TCRdb's copy has only in-frame clones and lacks some. The table lists approximately 50,000 clones, 93% of them singletons. The specimen comprised CD4+ or CD8+ T cells sorted from blood, sampled in a trial of the OX40 agonist ivuxolimab. Receptors were obtained from an adult with an advanced solid tumor such as melanoma, head and neck, liver or kidney cancer. Both conserved end residues are part of each CDR3. The D gene is left open where the match is weak. Size tells how often a clone was seen (once, few, many) or the class of an expanded clone, and some rows leave it out.

TRBD2	TRBV28	-	TRBJ2-3	TGTGCCAGCAGTTTTCCTAGCGGGAGCACAGATACGCAGTATTTT	CASSFPSGSTDTQYF
-	TRBV5-4	-	TRBJ1-1	TGTGCCAGCAGACCCGGGACCGTTAGGAACACTGAAGCTTTCTTT	CASRPGTVRNTEAFF
-	TRBV27	-	TRBJ2-1	TGTGCCAGCAGTTTACTAGCGGACAGCTCCTACAATGAGCAGTTCTTC	CASSLLADSSYNEQFF
-	TRBV5-1	-	TRBJ2-7	TGCGCCAGCAGCTTGTTAACGCCCGGGGGATACGAGCAGTACTTC	CASSLLTPGGYEQYF
TRBD2	TRBV10-3	-	TRBJ2-3	TGTGCCATCAGTGAGTCTTTAGCGGGACGCACAGATACGCAGTATTTT	CAISESLAGRTDTQYF
-	TRBV10-3	-	TRBJ2-7	TGTGCCATCATGCTTAATGAGCAGTACTTC	CAIMLNEQYF
TRBD2	TRBV14	-	TRBJ2-7	TGTGCCAGCAGCCATAAGAGCGGGAGAGATTACTACGAGCAGTACTTC	CASSHKSGRDYYEQYF
TRBD2	TRBV13	-	TRBJ2-5	TGTGCCAGCAGCGTCGGGACTAGCGTCGAGACCCAGTACTTC	CASSVGTSVETQYF
-	TRBV11-2	once	TRBJ2-7	TGTGCCAGCAGCCCCGACGGATCCGCTTTAGACGAGCAGTACTTC	CASSPDGSALDEQYF
TRBD1	TRBV11-2	-	TRBJ2-2	TGTGCCAGCAGCACAGGACAGGGGTACACCGGGGAGCTGTTTTTT	CASSTGQGYTGELFF
-	TRBV7-8	-	TRBJ2-3	TGTGCCAGCAGCCTGGGTCAAACCCAAGGAGATACGCAGTATTTT	CASSLGQTQGDTQYF
-	TRBV4-3	-	TRBJ2-7	TGCGCCAGCAGCCAAGATACCCGGGGAGTTTCCTACGAGCAGTACTTC	CASSQDTRGVSYEQYF
-	TRBV14	-	TRBJ2-2	TGTGCCAGCAGCCCCCTTGACTACCCAACGAACGCCGGGGAGCTGTTTTTT	CASSPLDYPTNAGELFF
-	TRBV7-8	-	TRBJ2-1	TGTGCCAGCAGCTTAGGTCTTCGCGGTGATGAGCAGTTCTTC	CASSLGLRGDEQFF
TRBD2	TRBV7-9	-	TRBJ2-5	TGTGCCAGCAGGGGAGGGTCTTATATTGGCCAAGAGACCCAGTACTTC	CASRGGSYIGQETQYF
-	TRBV6-5	-	TRBJ2-7	TGTGCCAGCAGTTACGGAGGACGGGAGCAGTACTTC	CASSYGGREQYF
-	TRBV27	-	TRBJ2-7	TGTGCCAGCAGTTCCGAAACCAGAGACGAGCAGTACTTC	CASSSETRDEQYF
TRBD1	TRBV11-3	-	TRBJ2-1	TGTGCCAGCAGCTTAGAGCCGGGACAGGAGGACTCCAATGAGCAGTTCTTC	CASSLEPGQEDSNEQFF
TRBD1	TRBV27	-	TRBJ1-1	TGTGCCAGCAGTACTCGACAGGGGGCGCACACTGAAGCTTTCTTT	CASSTRQGAHTEAFF
-	TRBV18	-	TRBJ2-7	TGTGCCAGCTCATTTCCCCCCTTCTACGGGTCGCTCGCCGAGCAGTACTTC	CASSFPPFYGSLAEQYF
TRBD2	TRBV7-2	-	TRBJ2-1	TGTGCCAGCAGCGATTATGAGGGACTAGATTACAATGAGCAGTTCTTC	CASSDYEGLDYNEQFF
-	TRBV4-2	-	TRBJ2-7	TGTGCCAGCGGGGAGCCTTTAGACAGCTACGAGCAGTACTTC	CASGEPLDSYEQYF
-	TRBV2	-	TRBJ1-1	TGTGCCAGTCAACGGTTGGGAGAGGGGTGGAACACTGAAGCTTTCTTT	CASQRLGEGWNTEAFF
TRBD2	TRBV27	-	TRBJ2-7	TGTGCCACCCAAGCGGGAGCGGCCTACGAGCAGTACTTC	CATQAGAAYEQYF
-	TRBV28	-	TRBJ1-1	TGTGCCAGCAGTCCCGCAGGGGAGGTCACTGAAGCTTTCTTT	CASSPAGEVTEAFF
-	TRBV7-2	-	TRBJ1-3	TGTGCCAGCAGCCCTAGCCCGGGACTGAGCTCTGGAAACACCATATATTTT	CASSPSPGLSSGNTIYF
TRBD1	TRBV9	-	TRBJ2-7	TGTGCCAGCAGTACCGGGACAGATGGTTACGAGCAGTACTTC	CASSTGTDGYEQYF
-	TRBV5-6	-	TRBJ2-2	TGTGCCAGCAGCACTCGGGCCGGGGAGCTGTTTTTT	CASSTRAGELFF
-	TRBV7-6	-	TRBJ2-1	TGTGCCAGCAGCTCCCCCTTATCAGCGGGCGAATCCTACAATGAGCAGTTCTTC	CASSSPLSAGESYNEQFF
-	TRBV9	-	TRBJ2-1	TGTGCCAGCAGCGTAGTAGGAGACACCCCTCCGAACAGAGAGCAGTTCTTC	CASSVVGDTPPNREQFF
-	TRBV28	-	TRBJ1-2	TGTGCCAGCAGTTCCCCCCGGCAGACTGAGGGCTACACCTTC	CASSSPRQTEGYTF
-	TRBV7-6	once	TRBJ2-7	TGTGCCAGCAGCTTAGTGATCGGGGATCCGAACGAGCAGTACTTC	CASSLVIGDPNEQYF
TRBD2	TRBV7-2	-	TRBJ2-3	TGTGCCAGCAGCTTAGCGACTAGCGGAACTAGCACAGATACGCAGTATTTT	CASSLATSGTSTDTQYF
-	TRBV28	-	TRBJ2-5	TGTGCCAGCAGTCAACTTTATCAAGAGACCCAGTACTTC	CASSQLYQETQYF
-	TRBV28	-	TRBJ1-5	TGTGCCAGCAGTCGAGGACTTAATCAGCCCCAGCATTTT	CASSRGLNQPQHF
-	TRBV5-4	-	TRBJ2-7	TGTGCCAGCAGCTTTGGGGTGGGGATTACCTACGAGCAGTACTTC	CASSFGVGITYEQYF
-	TRBV10-3	-	TRBJ1-1	TGTGCCATCAGTGAAGGTGGGGCTGCCGAAGCTTTCTTT	CAISEGGAAEAFF
TRBD1	TRBV28	-	TRBJ2-3	TGTGCCAGCAGTCCAACAGGGGGCCTTGGAGATACGCAGTATTTT	CASSPTGGLGDTQYF
TRBD1	TRBV9	few	TRBJ1-4	TGTGCCAGCAGCGGAGGGACAGGGAGGGGTGAAAAACTGTTTTTT	CASSGGTGRGEKLFF
-	TRBV5-8	-	TRBJ2-1	TGTGCCAGCAGCTTTACAGTGAACAATGAGCAGTTCTTC	CASSFTVNNEQFF
TRBD1	TRBV19	-	TRBJ2-2	TGTGGATACTACAGGGGTCGCAGCGAGGCCGGGGAGCTGTTTTTT	CGYYRGRSEAGELFF
-	TRBV11-2	-	TRBJ2-7	TGTGCCAGCAGCTACCTTGCGACAGCGTCCTACGAGCAGTACTTC	CASSYLATASYEQYF
-	TRBV7-9	-	TRBJ2-2	TGTGCCAGCAGCTGGTACACCGGGGAGCTGTTTTTT	CASSWYTGELFF
TRBD2	TRBV7-2	-	TRBJ2-7	TGTGCCAGCAGCCCCCGGACTAGGGGATTCTACGAGCAGTACTTC	CASSPRTRGFYEQYF
TRBD1	TRBV4-3	-	TRBJ2-1	TGCGCCAGCAGCCAAGAGGACAGGGGGGGCCGGGACTTGTTCTTC	CASSQEDRGGRDLFF
-	TRBV5-4	once	TRBJ2-2	TGTGCCAGCACCGACGGGCAGGGGCCCACCGGGGAGCTGTTTTTT	CASTDGQGPTGELFF
-	TRBV5-6	-	TRBJ2-5	TGTGCCAGCAGCTTGTACGAGCCTAAAGAGACCCAGTACTTC	CASSLYEPKETQYF
TRBD1	TRBV10-2	-	TRBJ2-7	TGCGCCAGCAAATTCGGGACAGGGATATCCTACGAGCAGTACTTC	CASKFGTGISYEQYF
TRBD2	TRBV14	-	TRBJ2-5	TGTGCCAGCAGCCAAGATGCGGTAACTAGCGGGAGCCCTCAGGGGATCCAGTACTTC	CASSQDAVTSGSPQGIQYF
TRBD2	TRBV19	-	TRBJ2-7	TGTGCCAGTAGTCCAATAAAGGGACTAGCGGTCTACGAGCAGTACTTC	CASSPIKGLAVYEQYF
-	TRBV13	once	TRBJ2-1	TGTGCCAGCAGATCACCCGGCCGGGATTACAATGAGCAGTTCTTC	CASRSPGRDYNEQFF
-	TRBV7-2	-	TRBJ2-1	TGTGCCAGCAGCTCCGAATTCGAACACTCCTACAATGAGCAGTTCTTC	CASSSEFEHSYNEQFF
TRBD1	TRBV19	-	TRBJ2-7	TGTGCCAGTAGTCCTATTCTTGCATTCGGGACAGCGACCTACGAGCAGTACTTC	CASSPILAFGTATYEQYF